Listed below are T cell receptor beta chains from one sample, sequenced in a study of shared clonotypes between healthy human individuals. Some clones are missing from TCRdb's copy, which holds only in-frame ones; the method was immunoSEQ multiplex PCR. Among approximately 620,000 clones, almost 97% were seen once, and the ten largest hold approximately 0.057%. Source material: naive CD4+ T cells sorted from blood. Source of these receptors: a woman aged 30 to 39 in good health. CDR3s include the opening cysteine and the closing phenylalanine or tryptophan. Fields, in order: CDR3 length, D gene, V gene, clone size, J gene, CDR3 protein, CDR3 DNA. The D gene is left open where the match is weak. Not all rows give a size; the values are once, few, many and, for expanded clones, a class.

>14|TRBD2|TRBV7-6|NA|TRBJ2-1
CASSPRTSGNEQFF
TGTGCCAGCAGCCCCCGGACTAGCGGCAATGAGCAGTTCTTC
>18|NA|TRBV27|NA|TRBJ1-2
CASSFWGSVKPDSDGYTF
TGTGCCAGCAGTTTCTGGGGCAGCGTAAAGCCGGATTCCGATGGCTACACCTTC
>14|NA|TRBV28|NA|TRBJ2-7
CASSSGPTNYEQYF
TGTGCCAGCAGTTCCGGCCCCACAAACTACGAGCAGTACTTC
>14|NA|TRBV7-2|NA|TRBJ2-5
CASSFTGLRETQYF
TGTGCCAGCAGCTTTACAGGGCTGAGAGAGACCCAGTACTTC
>15|NA|TRBV18|NA|TRBJ1-3
CASSPRTESGNTIYF
TGTGCCAGCTCACCCCGGACAGAATCTGGAAACACCATATATTTT
>12|NA|TRBV5-1|NA|TRBJ2-7
CASTGTSYEQYF
TGCGCCAGCACCGGCACTTCCTACGAGCAGTACTTC
>14|NA|TRBV19|NA|TRBJ1-5
CASSTLVSNQPQHF
TGTGCCAGTAGTACCTTAGTGAGTAATCAGCCCCAGCATTTT
>16|TRBD2|TRBV10-1|NA|TRBJ2-3
CASSNPAAGGPDTQYF
TGCGCCAGCAGCAACCCGGCAGCGGGAGGGCCAGATACGCAGTATTTT
>15|TRBD1|TRBV18|NA|TRBJ1-5
CASSPGQDIHQPQHF
TGTGCCAGCTCACCGGGACAGGATATCCATCAGCCCCAGCATTTT
>15|TRBD2|TRBV5-1|NA|TRBJ2-7
CASSSYGLATYEQYF
TGCGCCAGCAGCTCGTACGGACTAGCGACCTACGAGCAGTACTTC
>17|NA|TRBV5-1|NA|TRBJ2-3
CASSLTPGVGSTDTQYF
TGCGCCAGCAGCTTGACCCCTGGTGTAGGGAGCACAGATACGCAGTATTTT
>16|TRBD1|TRBV11-3|NA|TRBJ2-1
CASSRRPGQTRNEQFF
TGTGCCAGCAGCCGAAGGCCGGGACAGACGCGTAATGAGCAGTTCTTC
>15|NA|TRBV18|NA|TRBJ1-5
CASSPGEGSNQPQHF
TGTGCCAGCTCACCTGGGGAGGGAAGCAATCAGCCCCAGCATTTT
>14|NA|TRBV9|NA|TRBJ2-1
CASSVLKEPGEQFF
TGTGCCAGCAGCGTCCTAAAGGAACCGGGGGAGCAGTTCTTC
>14|TRBD1|TRBV28|NA|TRBJ2-7
CASSVQGAGDEQYF
TGTGCCAGCAGTGTACAGGGGGCTGGCGACGAGCAGTACTTC
>15|TRBD2|TRBV9|NA|TRBJ2-7
CASSVETSGNYEQYF
TGTGCCAGCAGCGTAGAAACTAGCGGGAACTACGAGCAGTACTTC
>14|TRBD2|TRBV5-1|NA|TRBJ2-1
CASSLGGLVNEQFF
TGCGCCAGCAGCTTGGGGGGACTAGTCAATGAGCAGTTCTTC
>16|TRBD1|TRBV5-1|NA|TRBJ1-1
CASSLSIRTGNTEAFF
TGCGCCAGCAGCTTATCTATCCGGACAGGGAACACTGAAGCTTTCTTT
>16|NA|TRBV18|NA|TRBJ2-3
CASSPRSDPSTDTQYF
TGTGCCAGCTCACCACGCTCGGATCCGAGCACAGATACGCAGTATTTT
>15|NA|TRBV9|NA|TRBJ2-2
CASSQTGLRTGELFF
TGTGCCAGCAGCCAAACGGGACTTCGCACCGGGGAGCTGTTTTTT
>14|NA|TRBV4-1|NA|TRBJ1-2
CASSPLGGAGGYTF
TGCGCCAGCAGCCCCTTAGGGGGGGCTGGCGGCTACACCTTC
>14|NA|TRBV15|NA|TRBJ2-2
CATSSLGAPGELFF
TGTGCCACCAGCAGCCTGGGGGCCCCCGGGGAGCTGTTTTTT
>13|NA|TRBV28|NA|TRBJ1-2
CASSVRYPDGYTF
TGTGCCAGCAGTGTCCGTTATCCGGATGGCTACACCTTC
>18|TRBD2|TRBV11-1|NA|TRBJ2-1
CASSFVSGRVGFGNEQFF
TGTGCCAGCAGCTTTGTCTCCGGGAGGGTAGGGTTCGGCAATGAGCAGTTCTTC
>14|NA|TRBV6-6|NA|TRBJ1-4
CASSYRGLGEKLFF
TGTGCCAGCAGTTACAGAGGTTTAGGGGAAAAACTGTTTTTT
>15|TRBD2|TRBV27|NA|TRBJ2-1
CASSGTSGRSNEQFF
TGTGCCAGCAGTGGAACTAGCGGGAGATCTAATGAGCAGTTCTTC
>15|TRBD1|TRBV5-1|NA|TRBJ2-7
CASSFEGQGAGEQYF
TGCGCCAGCAGCTTCGAAGGACAGGGGGCCGGGGAGCAGTACTTC
>13|NA|TRBV4-2|once|TRBJ1-2
CASSQGGNYGYTF
TGTGCCAGCAGCCAAGGGGGGAACTATGGCTACACCTTC
>15|TRBD2|TRBV18|NA|TRBJ2-7
CASSPRTSGLHEQYF
TGTGCCAGCTCACCAAGGACTAGCGGGCTCCACGAGCAGTACTTC
>16|NA|TRBV6-6|NA|TRBJ1-5
CASSPRGALSNQPQHF
TGTGCCAGCAGTCCCCGGGGGGCCCTAAGCAATCAGCCCCAGCATTTT
>14|NA|TRBV28|NA|TRBJ1-6
CASSLGGTGSPLHF
TGTGCCAGCAGTTTGGGCGGGACGGGGTCACCCCTCCACTTT
>14|NA|TRBV2|NA|TRBJ2-1
CASSEGLSLGEQFF
TGTGCCAGCAGTGAAGGGCTCTCTTTGGGTGAGCAGTTCTTC
>14|NA|TRBV4-1|NA|TRBJ1-1
CASSQEKGNTEAFF
TGCGCCAGCAGCCAAGAGAAGGGGAACACTGAAGCTTTCTTT
>14|TRBD1|TRBV11-3|NA|TRBJ2-1
CASSSRQGSNEQFF
TGTGCCAGCAGCTCTAGACAGGGGAGCAATGAGCAGTTCTTC
>18|NA|TRBV18|NA|TRBJ1-2
CASSRTGTGQLDNYGYTF
TGTGCCAGCTCACGGACCGGGACGGGCCAACTCGATAACTATGGCTACACCTTC
>15|TRBD2|TRBV28|NA|TRBJ2-7
CASGGWAGGVREQYF
TGTGCCAGCGGCGGCTGGGCGGGAGGTGTGCGGGAGCAGTACTTC
>14|TRBD1|TRBV7-9|NA|TRBJ2-1
CASSFDRAYNEQFF
TGTGCCAGCAGCTTTGACAGGGCCTACAATGAGCAGTTCTTC
>16|NA|TRBV5-1|NA|TRBJ2-3
CASSLVRDGITDTQYF
TGCGCCAGCAGCTTGGTTCGCGACGGGATCACAGATACGCAGTATTTT
>15|TRBD2|TRBV5-1|NA|TRBJ2-3
CASSLAAGGPDTQYF
TGCGCCAGCAGCTTGGCAGCGGGAGGGCCGGATACGCAGTATTTT
>13|NA|TRBV7-9|NA|TRBJ2-1
CASSLLGVEKQFF
TGTGCCAGCAGCCTGCTGGGAGTTGAGAAGCAGTTCTTC
>13|TRBD1|TRBV19|NA|TRBJ1-1
CASAQGARTEAFF
TGTGCCAGTGCACAGGGGGCGAGGACTGAAGCTTTCTTT
>15|NA|TRBV19|NA|TRBJ1-3
CASSISPGPMDTIYF
TGTGCCAGTAGTATTTCCCCGGGACCGATGGACACCATATATTTT
>15|NA|TRBV10-3|NA|TRBJ2-2
CAISDLAANTGELFF
TGTGCCATCAGTGACTTGGCAGCGAACACCGGGGAGCTGTTTTTT